The 30 T cell receptor beta chains in this list originate from one sample, sequenced in a study of blood T cell repertoires in COVID-19 (dated by TCRdb to the early 2020s). Library preparation used the immunoSEQ multiplex PCR assay. TCRdb mirrors the immuneACCESS table, restricted to in-frame sequences. Some clones are absent from its copies; in checked studies, under half trace to an unresolved V gene, and the reason for the others is unknown. In all, the sample holds hundreds of thousands of clones, and around 89% of those were seen once. The ten largest clones capture approximately 3.7% of the sample. Input material: PBMCs or T cells enriched from blood (not recorded which). The receptor set was obtained from a woman in her thirties who had recovered from COVID-19.

This chain connects TRBV18 to TRBJ1-2; 9 bases line up with TRBD1. Losses at the gene ends were 4 bases for V and 6 bases for J; bases not matched to a gene: 6. The CDR3 is 14 residues long. Germline V gene sequence: CDR1 KGHSH, CDR2 LQKENI. As DNA, the CDR3 is TGTGCCAGCTCACAGGCCGGGACAGGGAATGGCTACACCTTC. Protein: CASSQAGTGNGYTF.

This rearrangement joins TRBV30 to TRBJ1-2, with 7 bases that match TRBD1. In germline, CDR1 is GTSNPN, CDR2 SVGIG (reference sequence). J lost 6 bases, V lost 0 bases, and 7 bases had no gene match. There are 14 residues in the CDR3. CDR3 nucleotide sequence: TGTGCCTGGAGTGTAGGCAGGGACAGTCATGGCTACACCTTC. This sequence encodes CAWSVGRDSHGYTF.

The chain carries TRBV11-2 and TRBJ2-7, with D possibly being TRBD2 (6 bases). This CDR3 has 15 amino acids. CDR1 is SGHAT, CDR2 FQNNGV, per germline. The V end was cut by 1 base, the J end by 7 bases, with 17 bases between. The CDR3 DNA is TGTGCCAGCAGCTTAGGAGCAGGGCTGGGGAGGGAGCAGTACTTC. Encoded protein: CASSLGAGLGREQYF.

This chain uses TRBV7-9 with TRBJ1-6; TRBD1 agrees at 8 bases. The CDR3 sequence is 15 residues long. In germline, CDR1 is SEHNR, CDR2 FQNEAQ (reference sequence). Losses at the gene ends were 5 bases for V and 8 bases for J; bases not matched to a gene: 8. CDR3 in DNA: TGTGCCAGCAGCCACACAGGGGGGACGGATTCACCCCTCCACTTT. Its translation is CASSHTGGTDSPLHF. The whole variable domain, remainder taken from reference TRBV7-9 and TRBJ1-6, is DTGVSQNPRHKITKRGQNVTFRCDPISEHNRLYWYRQTLGQGPEFLTYFQNEAQLEKSRLLSDRFSAERPKGSFSTLEIQRTEQGDSAMYLCASSHTGGTDSPLHFGNGTRLTVT.

The J gene is TRBJ2-2, the V gene TRBV19; TRBD2 matches 7 bases. V lost 5 bases, J lost 6 bases, and 6 bases stayed unmatched. The CDR3 has 14 amino acids. The germline V gene encodes CDR1 LNHDA and CDR2 SQIVND (reference sequence). CDR3 amino acids: CASSRGVWAGELFF. CDR3 nucleotides: TGTGCCAGTAGTCGGGGGGTTTGGGCCGGGGAGCTGTTTTTT.

This chain uses TRBV6-8 with TRBJ1-2; TRBD1 aligns across 7 bases. Unmatched junction bases numbered 15, after V lost 8 bases and J lost 0 bases. Germline V gene lookup returns CDR1 MNHGY and CDR2 SAAAGT. This CDR3 is 17 amino acids long. The CDR3 region is CASPPSPGTESNYGYTF. CDR3 sequence (DNA): TGTGCCAGCCCACCCTCCCCCGGGACAGAGTCTAACTATGGCTACACCTTC.

This chain joins TRBV4-3 and TRBJ2-2, with TRBD1 as a possible D gene (5 bases). Germline lookup yields CDR1 LGHNA and CDR2 YSLEER. The CDR3 length is 16 residues. V lost 3 bases and J lost 1, with 12 bases in between. DNA of the CDR3: TGCGCCAGCAGCCAGGGGTCGACAGAGAACACCGGGGAGCTGTTTTTT. As protein: CASSQGSTENTGELFF.

The V and J genes are TRBV7-8 and TRBJ2-7; 7 nucleotides align to TRBD2. The germline gives CDR1 SGHVS, CDR2 FQNEAQ. The CDR3 covers 14 residues. V lost 5 bases, J lost 0 bases, and 4 bases stayed unmatched. The CDR3 bases are TGTGCCAGCAGCACTAGGGAGGGCTCCTACGAGCAGTACTTC. As protein: CASSTREGSYEQYF.

This chain uses TRBV5-1 with TRBJ2-2; tentatively, D is TRBD2 (5 bases). Germline loops: CDR1 SGHRS, CDR2 YFSETQ. Deletions cut 1 base from V and 4 bases from J, with 14 bases between. The CDR3 spans 16 residues. The CDR3 protein is CASSLNALSGTGELFF. Here the CDR3 DNA reads TGCGCCAGCAGCTTGAACGCATTAAGCGGCACCGGGGAGCTGTTTTTT.

The rearrangement links TRBV9 to TRBJ2-2, with D possibly matching TRBD2 (5 bases). The CDR3 has 15 amino acids. CDR1 SGDLS and CDR2 YYNGEE come from the germline V gene. V lost 0 bases to trimming and J lost 5 bases, with 11 bases between them. CDR3 in amino acids: CASSVGGPRTGELFF. DNA for the CDR3: TGTGCCAGCAGCGTAGGAGGGCCGCGGACCGGGGAGCTGTTTTTT. The entire variable domain, with the rest obtained from reference TRBV9 and TRBJ2-2, is as follows: DSGVTQTPKHLITATGQRVTLRCSPRSGDLSVYWYQQSLDQGLQFLIQYYNGEERAKGNILERFSAQQFPDLHSELNLSSLELGDSALYFCASSVGGPRTGELFFGEGSRLTVL.

The rearrangement links TRBV29-1 to TRBJ1-2; D unclear. The CDR3 spans 13 residues. V dropped 4 bases and J dropped 8 bases, with 17 bases sitting between them. Germline V CDR1 and CDR2: SQVTM, ANQGSEA. CDR3 protein: CSVGNEIGGGYTF. The CDR3, as DNA: TGCAGCGTTGGCAACGAGATCGGCGGCGGCTACACCTTC.

The V gene is TRBV19, the J gene TRBJ1-2; tentative D call: TRBD1 (6 bases). The germline gives CDR1 LNHDA, CDR2 SQIVND (reference sequence). Trimming took 4 bases from V and 0 from J, leaving 9 bases between them. CDR3 length equals 14 residues. DNA for the CDR3: TGTGCCAGTAGTACCCAGGGGACTAACTATGGCTACACCTTC. It yields the protein CASSTQGTNYGYTF. Together with reference TRBV19 and TRBJ1-2, the CDR3 gives the full variable domain: DGGITQSPKYLFRKEGQNVTLSCEQNLNHDAMYWYRQDPGQGLRLIYYSQIVNDFQKGDIAEGYSVSREKKESFPLTVTSAQKNPTAFYLCASSTQGTNYGYTFGSGTRLTVV.

J is TRBJ2-7 and V is TRBV4-2, with 12 bases aligning to TRBD2. Germline trimming cut 0 bases from V and 4 bases from J; bases unmatched to any gene: 10. CDR3 length: 18 amino acids. CDR1 and CDR2 (germline): LGHNA, YNFKEQ. CDR3 in DNA: TGTGCCAGCAGCCAAGATTGGGGACGACTAGCGGGAGCTTACGAGCAGTACTTC. Its protein is CASSQDWGRLAGAYEQYF.

The J gene is TRBJ1-4, the V gene TRBV7-9; no clear D. Trimming shortened V by 3 bases and J by 0 bases, and 11 bases separated the two germline ends. The CDR3 is made up of 16 amino acids. Germline V gives CDR1 SEHNR, CDR2 FQNEAQ (reference sequence). CDR3 bases: TGTGCCAGCAGCTTTTTTTTGGCAGCAACTAATGAAAAACTGTTTTTT. Protein sequence: CASSFFLAATNEKLFF.

J is TRBJ2-1 and V is TRBV19, with 14 bases that match TRBD2. The V gene's germline CDR1 is LNHDA and CDR2 SQIVND (reference sequence). CDR3 length: 19 residues. The J segment lost 3 bases and the V segment lost 2 bases, leaving 9 bases of the junction unmatched. The CDR3 loop reads CASSIIGTSGRRDYNEQFF. The CDR3 DNA sequence: TGTGCCAGTAGTATAATAGGGACTAGCGGGAGAAGGGACTACAATGAGCAGTTCTTC.

V is TRBV3-1 (or the pseudogene TRBV3-2) and J is TRBJ2-1, with TRBD2 matching over 11 bases. Germline V gene data show CDR1 as LGHDT and CDR2 as YNNKEL (reference sequence). There are 16 residues in the CDR3. With 2 bases clipped from V and 5 bases from J, the junction kept 5 bases outside the gene matches. The CDR3 loop is CASSQWGTSGNNEQFF. The DNA for the CDR3 is TGTGCCAGCAGCCAATGGGGGACTAGCGGCAACAATGAGCAGTTCTTC.

DNA of the CDR3: TGTGCCAGCAGCTTCCCCCGCCGGGCAGGGAACTATGGCTACACCTTC. Its translation is CASSFPRRAGNYGYTF. The chain is built from TRBV5-6 and TRBJ1-2; possibly TRBD1 for D (5 bases). The CDR3 runs to 16 residues. CDR1 and CDR2 (germline): SGHDT, YYEEEE. The germline V and J ends were trimmed by 2 bases and 2 bases, with 16 bases remaining between them.

This clone turned up a few times. This chain uses TRBV19 with TRBJ1-6, with TRBD1 as a possible D gene (6 bases). CDR1 and CDR2 from the germline V gene are LNHDA and SQIVND (reference sequence). V was pared by 7 bases and J by 6 bases, with 22 bases between. The CDR3 totals 17 residues. The CDR3 loop is CASTLKWQGRSNSPLHF. In nucleotides, the CDR3 is TGTGCCAGTACCCTTAAATGGCAGGGGCGGTCTAATTCACCCCTCCACTTT.

The V gene is TRBV28, the J gene TRBJ1-5; D not resolved. CDR1 and CDR2 (germline): MDHEN, SYDVKM. This CDR3 has 12 residues. V lost 8 bases, J lost 5 bases, and 10 bases lay in between. In DNA form, the CDR3 reads TGTGCCAGCTTCGCCTTAGATCAGCCCCAGCATTTT. This codes for CASFALDQPQHF.

This chain connects TRBV29-1 to TRBJ1-1; 8 nucleotides line up with TRBD1. Trimming removed 7 bases from V and 2 bases from J; junction bases left unmatched: 6. This CDR3 is built from 13 residues. The germline CDR1 and CDR2 sequences are SQVTM and ANQGSEA. CDR3 loop: CSATGAANTEAFF. In nucleotides, the CDR3 is TGCAGCGCGACAGGGGCGGCAAACACTGAAGCTTTCTTT.

The chain carries TRBV7-8 and TRBJ2-5, with D tentatively TRBD1 (6 bases). CDR3 length equals 14 residues. Germline-derived CDR1 and CDR2 are SGHVS and FQNEAQ. Trimming shortened V by 2 bases and J by 1 base, and 8 bases separated the two germline ends. The CDR3 DNA is TGTGCCAGCAGCTTAATGGACAGCCAAGAGACCCAGTACTTC. Translation: CASSLMDSQETQYF.

Regarding this clone: Mismatch with germline at one junction end may stem from a read error. The V call is TRBV24-1, the J call TRBJ1-2, with 7 bases identical to TRBD1. Germline V gives CDR1 KGHDR, CDR2 SFDVKD. This CDR3 region has 14 residues. As DNA, the CDR3 is TGTACCACCAGTGACCCAGGGGGTTACTATGGCTACACCTTC. It codes for CTTSDPGGYYGYTF.

The chain is built from TRBV9 and TRBJ2-3; 10 bases are shared with TRBD1. The CDR3 consists of 15 residues. Trimming cost V 4 bases and J 4 bases; bases outside gene matches: 6. In germline, CDR1 is SGDLS, CDR2 YYNGEE. The CDR3 here is CASSITGQGPDTQYF. Here the CDR3 DNA reads TGTGCCAGCAGCATCACGGGACAGGGGCCAGATACGCAGTATTTT.

V gene TRBV7-3 combines with J gene TRBJ2-2; D not resolved. The CDR3 covers 14 residues. CDR1 is SGHTA, CDR2 FQGTGA, per germline. The V gene lost 1 base and the J gene lost 7 bases, with 10 bases spanning the gap. The CDR3 DNA is TGTGCCAGCAGCTTAAGCCAGGCCCGCGGGGAGCTGTTTTTT. Protein: CASSLSQARGELFF.

The chain combines TRBV7-9 with TRBJ2-7; 9 nucleotides match TRBD2. This CDR3 is built from 17 residues. CDR1 is SEHNR, CDR2 FQNEAQ, per germline (reference sequence). The trim removed 2 bases at V and 5 bases at J, leaving 13 bases unmatched. The CDR3 coding sequence is TGTGCCAGCAGCTTACCTCCACTAGCGGGTCCGGGGAACGAGCAGTACTTC. Amino acids: CASSLPPLAGPGNEQYF.

J is TRBJ1-4 and V is TRBV19; D perhaps matches TRBD1 (5 bases). Germline loops: CDR1 LNHDA, CDR2 SQIVND (reference sequence). The germline V and J ends were trimmed by 7 bases and 7 bases, with 16 bases remaining between them. CDR3 length: 14 residues. Here the CDR3 reads CASNRQTSSEKLFF. CDR3 coding DNA: TGTGCCAGTAACCGACAGACAAGTAGTGAAAAACTGTTTTTT.

The chain combines TRBV6-2 or TRBV6-3 with TRBJ2-7, with TRBD2 identical over 9 bases. J was trimmed by 4 bases and V by 5 bases; bases with no gene match: 9. Per germline, CDR1 MNHEY and CDR2 SVGEGT. The CDR3 runs to 15 residues. The CDR3 DNA follows: TGTGCCAGCAGTCTGCGACTAGCGGCCTGGTACGAGCAGTACTTC. Its translation is CASSLRLAAWYEQYF.

The rearrangement uses TRBV2 and TRBJ2-7; D may be TRBD1 (5 bases). CDR1 and CDR2 from the germline V gene are SNHLY and FYNNEI. This CDR3 has 13 residues. Trimming took off 1 base at V and 6 bases at J, with 10 bases between the two ends. The CDR3 nucleotides read TGTGCCAGCAGTGAAGTGGCAGGGCGCGAGCAGTACTTC. Protein: CASSEVAGREQYF. Combining the CDR3 with reference TRBV2 and TRBJ2-7 gives the whole variable domain EPEVTQTPSHQVTQMGQEVILRCVPISNHLYFYWYRQILGQKVEFLVSFYNNEISEKSEIFDDQFSVERPDGSNFTLKIRSTKLEDSAMYFCASSEVAGREQYFGPGTRLTVT.

The chain uses TRBV19 and TRBJ2-2, with 10 bases lining up with TRBD2. From germline, CDR1 is LNHDA and CDR2 SQIVND (reference sequence). With 3 bases clipped from V and 4 bases from J, the junction kept 5 bases outside the gene matches. The CDR3 contains 16 residues. In DNA form, the CDR3 reads TGTGCCAGTAGTATGGATAGCGGGAGGACCACCGGGGAGCTGTTTTTT. Its translation: CASSMDSGRTTGELFF. The full variable domain, in which reference TRBV19 and TRBJ2-2 provide the parts outside the CDR3, is DGGITQSPKYLFRKEGQNVTLSCEQNLNHDAMYWYRQDPGQGLRLIYYSQIVNDFQKGDIAEGYSVSREKKESFPLTVTSAQKNPTAFYLCASSMDSGRTTGELFFGEGSRLTVL.

The gene calls are TRBV9 and TRBJ1-1; maybe TRBD1 (6 bases). Trimming took off 3 bases at V and 6 bases at J, with 15 bases between the two ends. The CDR3 loop spans 14 amino acids. In germline, CDR1 is SGDLS, CDR2 YYNGEE. CDR3 bases: TGTGCCAGCAGCGCGGGACACGACGGGGCTGAAGCTTTCTTT. Translating gives CASSAGHDGAEAFF.